The 4 T cell receptor beta chains reported below all come from one sample, sequenced in a study of regulatory T cells in long-lasting Graves disease. Arm-PCR of CDR3 regions with iRepertoire HTBI primers generated TCR beta libraries. TCRdb analysed the multiplex PCR reads with MiXCR anew, one entry per CDR3 protein. This table holds around 470,000 distinct CDR3 sequences, 11% to 15% found once. Specified time point: newly diagnosed GD, antithyroid drugs for less than 3 months. PBMC-extracted RNA yielded the TCR library. These records were also assigned to another study, of T cells in Graves' hyperthyroidism and ophthalmopathy.

The sequenced sample was peripheral blood mononuclear cells (PBMCs), obtained at new diagnosis, from a patient treated with antithyroid drugs. The receptors stem from a woman between 45 and 60 years old with Graves disease.

This clonotype was detected only a few times. The chain recombines TRBV18 with TRBJ1-1; D perhaps matches TRBD1 (6 bases). The CDR3 runs to 15 residues. Germline-derived CDR1 and CDR2 are KGHSH and LQKENI. The V end was cut by 1 base, the J end by 6 bases, with 15 bases between. CDR3 region: CASSPLEGEVAEAFF. The CDR3 nucleotides read TGTGCCAGCTCACCACTGGAGGGGGAGGTGGCTGAAGCTTTCTTT.

This clonotype was seen at least ten times. The chain carries TRBV7-2 and TRBJ2-2, with 7 bases identical to TRBD2. Germline V gene sequence: CDR1 SGHTA, CDR2 FQGNSA. The CDR3 is 13 residues long. Germline trimming cut 5 bases from V and 7 bases from J; bases unmatched to any gene: 4. In DNA form, the CDR3 reads TGTGCCAGCAGCCCTGGACTAGTCGGGGAGCTGTTTTTT. Protein sequence: CASSPGLVGELFF.

This clonotype was counted at least ten times. The rearrangement links TRBV12-3 or TRBV12-4 to TRBJ1-1, with D tentatively TRBD1 (5 bases). This CDR3 has 16 residues. Trimming left V 6 bases short and J 7 bases short, with 24 bases between. CDR3 DNA sequence: TGTGCCAGCAGACTTCCGGGGGGTCCGGGAAAAAATGAAGCTTTCTTT. Encoded protein: CASRLPGGPGKNEAFF.

About this clonotype: No conserved phenylalanine or tryptophan ends this CDR3, so it is likely a read error. This chain joins TRBV5-1 and TRBJ2-5; 8 bases align to TRBD2. This CDR3 region has 18 residues. Trimming at V came to 5 bases and at J to 2 bases, leaving 17 bases not matched to a gene. CDR1 is SGHRS and CDR2 is YFSETQ in the germline V gene. The CDR3 spells CASRLGTSGMRWQETQYL. The CDR3 DNA is TGCGCCAGCAGGCTGGGGACTAGTGGTATGAGGTGGCAAGAGACCCAGTACCTC.